This is a list of T cell receptor beta chains from one sample in a study of identifying expanded T cells in peripheral blood. Using immunoSEQ multiplex PCR, the repertoire was profiled, and TCRdb retains in-frame clones only, with some absent. The sample includes 85,000 to 120,000 clones, approximately 90% of them seen just once. The specimen was blood. These receptors all stem from a person between 18 and 75 years old in good health. CDR3s include the opening cysteine and the closing phenylalanine or tryptophan. The D gene is left open where the match is weak. Rows give clone size only sometimes, using once, few, many, or a class for an expanded clone.

clone size | J gene | V gene | D gene | CDR3 DNA | CDR3 protein
- | TRBJ2-7 | TRBV9 | - | TGTGCCAGCAGCCCTCAGGGACCCACCTACGAGCAGTACTTC | CASSPQGPTYEQYF
- | TRBJ2-7 | TRBV7-2 | - | TGTGCCAGCAGCTTTCAGGGCAGCTCCTACGAGCAGTACTTC | CASSFQGSSYEQYF
- | TRBJ1-4 | TRBV9 | - | TGTGCCAGCAGCGTATCTGCTAATGAAAAACTGTTTTTT | CASSVSANEKLFF
once | TRBJ1-5 | TRBV4-2 | - | TGTGCCAGCAGCCAAGATCAGCTTTTTCCCCAGCATTTT | CASSQDQLFPQHF
- | TRBJ1-3 | TRBV19 | - | TGTGCCAGTAGTATAGATCCCCGACCGGGACACCGCTCTGGAAACACCATATATTTT | CASSIDPRPGHRSGNTIYF
- | TRBJ1-1 | TRBV5-8 | - | TGTGCCAGCAGCTTGCCCGCTAAGGACACTGAAGCTTTCTTT | CASSLPAKDTEAFF
- | TRBJ2-4 | TRBV12-5 | - | TGTGCTAGTGGTTTTGGAGGGGAAAAAAACATTCAGTACTTC | CASGFGGEKNIQYF
once | TRBJ1-2 | TRBV7-8 | - | TGTGCCAGCAGCTTACGGCAGGGAGAAGGCTACACCTTC | CASSLRQGEGYTF
- | TRBJ1-5 | TRBV28 | - | TGTGCCTGCTCGATGCCTCGGGGCGCGAACAATCAGCCCCAGCATTTT | CACSMPRGANNQPQHF
- | TRBJ2-7 | TRBV4-1 | TRBD2 | TGCGCCAGCAGCGCGGGGGGGCTCCCTAGCGGGAGGAAATACGAGCAGTACTTC | CASSAGGLPSGRKYEQYF
- | TRBJ2-1 | TRBV29-1 | - | TGCAGCGTTGAGAAAGGGGAGGTCTCCTACAATGAGCAGTTCTTC | CSVEKGEVSYNEQFF
- | TRBJ2-5 | TRBV10-2 | - | TGCGCCAGCAGTGATGGTAGCCAGCAGGAGACCCAGTACTTC | CASSDGSQQETQYF
- | TRBJ1-5 | TRBV7-9 | - | TGTGCCAGCAGCTTATTAAACCAGCCCCAGCATTTT | CASSLLNQPQHF
many | TRBJ2-6 | TRBV9 | TRBD1 | TGTGCCAGCAGCGCAAAGGACAGGCAAGCATCTGGGGCCAACGTCCTGACTTTC | CASSAKDRQASGANVLTF
- | TRBJ2-5 | TRBV5-1 | - | TGCGCCAGCAGCTTGGTCGGGTTGCGGGAGACCCAGTACTTC | CASSLVGLRETQYF
- | TRBJ1-1 | TRBV18 | - | TGTGCCAGCTCACCATCGGGGCGAAACACTGAAGCTTTCTTT | CASSPSGRNTEAFF
- | TRBJ2-7 | TRBV6-5 | - | TGTGCCAGCACCGGCAGATTATCGGGATACGAGCAGTACTTC | CASTGRLSGYEQYF
- | TRBJ2-5 | TRBV18 | TRBD1 | TGTGCCAGCTCCTCCCAGGACAGGCGGTCCGCTCAAGAGACCCAGTACTTC | CASSSQDRRSAQETQYF
- | TRBJ2-1 | TRBV7-9 | - | TGTGCCAGCAGCCATTTTTTAGATGATAGTCGGAATGAGCAGTTCTTC | CASSHFLDDSRNEQFF
- | TRBJ1-1 | TRBV7-8 | TRBD1 | TGTGCCAGCAGCGGTCGGACAGGGCGGTCAGACACTGAAGCTTTCTTT | CASSGRTGRSDTEAFF
- | TRBJ2-7 | TRBV7-6 | - | TGTGCCAGCAGCTTAGATTTGGTAGGGAGCGAGCAGTACTTC | CASSLDLVGSEQYF
- | TRBJ1-5 | TRBV4-1 | - | TGCGCCAGCAGCCAAAGGTGGAGGCTACCGAATGATCAGCCCCAGCATTTT | CASSQRWRLPNDQPQHF
- | TRBJ1-1 | TRBV11-3 | - | TGTGCCAGCAGCCAATATCGAAGCACTGAAGCTTTCTTT | CASSQYRSTEAFF
- | TRBJ2-7 | TRBV6-1 | - | TGTGCCAGCATTGGGACGGTAACCTACGAGCAGTACTTC | CASIGTVTYEQYF
- | TRBJ2-2 | TRBV9 | TRBD2 | TGTGCCAGCAGCGGCCTAGCGGGAGTTGTCACCGGGGAGCTGTTTTTT | CASSGLAGVVTGELFF
once | TRBJ1-3 | TRBV11-2 | - | TGTGCCAGCAGCTTCGCTGGGGGAGGAAACACCATATATTTT | CASSFAGGGNTIYF